In its sample, the clone carrying this T cell receptor (beta chain) was seen a few times. The data originate from a study of spatial heterogeneity in lung cancer. In the study overall: For the average unique TCR and UMI combination, more than 8.5 occurrences appeared in raw reads.

Specified time point: sample taken at primary tumor resection. Whole RNA obtained from tumor, nontumor lung or frozen PBMC underwent sequencing without sorting. Unique molecular identifiers tagged every individual TCR cDNA molecule. MiXCR, applied by TCRdb to the 5' RACE reads, yields one record per CDR3 protein. The sample consists of roughly 39,000 distinct CDR3 sequences, approximately 6.5% of them appearing once. Sequencing used PBMCs, obtained at surgery. This clonotype was sampled from a female donor with early-stage non-small cell lung cancer.

Here the CDR3 reads CASSQGRQGEAFF. The CDR3 DNA sequence: TGTGCCAGCAGCCAAGGTCGACAGGGTGAAGCTTTCTTT. The chain joins TRBV3-1 to TRBJ1-1; 7 nucleotides match TRBD1. This CDR3 spans 13 amino acids. Unmatched junction bases numbered 3, after V lost 1 base and J lost 7 bases. In germline, CDR1 is LGHDT, CDR2 YNNKEL (reference sequence).